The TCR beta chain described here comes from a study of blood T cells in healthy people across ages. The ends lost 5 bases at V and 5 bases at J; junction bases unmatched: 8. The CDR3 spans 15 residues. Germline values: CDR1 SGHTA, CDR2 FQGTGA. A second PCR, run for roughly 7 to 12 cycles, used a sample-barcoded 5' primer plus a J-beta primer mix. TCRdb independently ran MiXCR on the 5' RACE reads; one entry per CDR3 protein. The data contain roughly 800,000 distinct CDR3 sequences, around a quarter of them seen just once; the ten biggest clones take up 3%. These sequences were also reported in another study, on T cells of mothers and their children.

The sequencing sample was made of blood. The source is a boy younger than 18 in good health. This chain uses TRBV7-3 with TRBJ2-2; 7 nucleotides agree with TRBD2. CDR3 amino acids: CASSQGSGETGELFF. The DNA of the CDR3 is TGTGCCAGCAGCCAAGGGAGCGGGGAAACCGGGGAGCTGTTTTTT.